Listed below are T cell receptor beta chains from one sample, sequenced in a study of blood T cell repertoires in COVID-19. Produced via immunoSEQ multiplex PCR; TCRdb's table is partial and in-frame only. The sample has around 220,000 clones, about 88% seen once; the top ten hold 1.5% to 2%. Sequencing was performed on peripheral blood. These TCRs come from a man in his forties with active or convalescent COVID-19. CDR3s include the opening cysteine and the closing phenylalanine or tryptophan. A D gene is named only where the DNA matches it firmly.

V: TRBV5-4
J: TRBJ1-1
D: TRBD1
CDR3: CASSLGSGTGTLNTEAFF

V: TRBV29-1
J: TRBJ2-1
D: .
CDR3: CSVGLGAIYNEQFF

V: TRBV11-2
J: TRBJ1-6
D: .
CDR3: CASSLVLPGASPLHF

V: TRBV5-6
J: TRBJ1-1
D: .
CDR3: CASSSVGRVFGTEAFF

V: TRBV30
J: TRBJ2-3
D: TRBD2
CDR3: CAWSHAWGGTDTQYF

V: TRBV5-1
J: TRBJ2-7
D: TRBD2
CDR3: CASSWGLAATAYEQYF

V: TRBV4-2
J: TRBJ2-1
D: TRBD2
CDR3: CASSQVGSGGHPSYNEQFF

V: TRBV24-1
J: TRBJ2-7
D: .
CDR3: CATSEADSREQYF

V: TRBV7-9
J: TRBJ2-7
D: .
CDR3: CASSPADYYEQYF

V: TRBV5-4
J: TRBJ2-2
D: .
CDR3: CASSFSTGELFF

V: TRBV29-1
J: TRBJ1-4
D: TRBD1
CDR3: CSALTGTLVGEGEKLFF

V: TRBV5-6
J: TRBJ1-1
D: TRBD1
CDR3: CASSWGQQNTEAFF

V: TRBV6-4
J: TRBJ1-1
D: .
CDR3: CASSEQGWNTEAFF

V: TRBV6-6
J: TRBJ1-2
D: .
CDR3: CASGQGTNYGYTF

V: TRBV7-9
J: TRBJ1-5
D: .
CDR3: CASSLAGGAAQHF

V: TRBV7-2
J: TRBJ2-7
D: .
CDR3: CASSTAGGLAQPYEQYF

V: TRBV28
J: TRBJ1-6
D: .
CDR3: CASSSLMRARSTYNSPLHF

V: TRBV2
J: TRBJ2-5
D: .
CDR3: CASSEGGVFRYQETQYF

V: TRBV5-4
J: TRBJ1-2
D: TRBD1
CDR3: CASSSGTGGWRDYGYTF

V: TRBV28
J: TRBJ1-5
D: TRBD1
CDR3: CASSRDRAQPQHF

V: TRBV19
J: TRBJ2-1
D: .
CDR3: CASSRGSYNEQFF

V: TRBV10-3
J: TRBJ2-2
D: .
CDR3: CASRLSGELFF

V: TRBV6-5
J: TRBJ2-5
D: TRBD1
CDR3: CASRVDRVPFLTQYF

V: TRBV7-9
J: TRBJ2-7
D: .
CDR3: CASSLGTATYEQYF

V: TRBV5-1
J: TRBJ2-7
D: TRBD1
CDR3: CASSSPGQMHEQYF

V: TRBV11-2
J: TRBJ2-2
D: TRBD1
CDR3: CASSFGQGGTGELFF

V: TRBV18
J: TRBJ2-6
D: TRBD2
CDR3: CASSPRGGSGANVLTF

V: TRBV3-1/TRBV3-2
J: TRBJ1-5
D: TRBD1
CDR3: CASSPGGLAHQPQHF

V: TRBV27
J: TRBJ1-5
D: .
CDR3: CASSLSTVSNSTDSNQPQHF

V: TRBV29-1
J: TRBJ1-2
D: .
CDR3: CSVERTLSNYGYTF

V: TRBV10-3
J: TRBJ1-5
D: TRBD1
CDR3: CAISEGQGAGNQPQHF

V: TRBV28
J: TRBJ1-4
D: TRBD1
CDR3: CASRPTGPIANEKLFF

V: TRBV7-9
J: TRBJ1-5
D: TRBD1
CDR3: CASGQGGERQPQHF

V: TRBV28
J: TRBJ1-1
D: .
CDR3: CASTRGGAPNTEAFF

V: TRBV6-6
J: TRBJ1-2
D: .
CDR3: CASSYDAGGGGYTF

V: TRBV6-5
J: TRBJ1-2
D: TRBD1
CDR3: CASSYSSGGYGYTF

V: TRBV2
J: TRBJ1-5
D: .
CDR3: CASSVGRNQPQHF

V: TRBV7-9
J: TRBJ2-5
D: .
CDR3: CASSQTGRETQYF

V: TRBV7-3
J: TRBJ1-1
D: TRBD1
CDR3: CASSLMPGQDWPRQRTEAFF

V: TRBV2
J: TRBJ1-2
D: .
CDR3: CASSETRDYGYTF

V: TRBV28
J: TRBJ1-5
D: TRBD1
CDR3: CATLPVTGASNQPQHF

V: TRBV7-8
J: TRBJ2-7
D: .
CDR3: CASSPWRGQSYEQYF

V: TRBV7-3
J: TRBJ2-3
D: TRBD1
CDR3: CASSWDRASDTQYF

V: TRBV5-6
J: TRBJ1-6
D: .
CDR3: CASSFPNSITNSPLHF

V: TRBV18
J: TRBJ1-2
D: TRBD1
CDR3: CASKTGDSVDYGYTF

V: TRBV30
J: TRBJ1-2
D: TRBD1
CDR3: CAWSKVGAGGYGYTF

V: TRBV5-4
J: TRBJ2-3
D: .
CDR3: CASSLEGGPSTDTQYF

V: TRBV28
J: TRBJ1-1
D: .
CDR3: CASSLIQGLNTEAFF

V: TRBV5-1
J: TRBJ1-2
D: .
CDR3: CASSLGPGNYGYTF

V: TRBV5-4
J: TRBJ2-7
D: TRBD2
CDR3: CASSLPSSGTYEQYF

V: TRBV6-5
J: TRBJ1-5
D: .
CDR3: CASRPGEYSNQPQHF

V: TRBV18
J: TRBJ2-1
D: .
CDR3: CASSPRARVHNEQFF

V: TRBV14
J: TRBJ1-3
D: .
CDR3: CASSQPGNTIYF

V: TRBV5-1
J: TRBJ1-2
D: .
CDR3: CASGLEGHSGYTF

V: TRBV24-1
J: TRBJ2-3
D: TRBD1
CDR3: CATSEGTGLTDTQYF

V: TRBV7-7
J: TRBJ1-1
D: TRBD1
CDR3: CASSPHLDRGGEAFF

V: TRBV11-2
J: TRBJ1-1
D: .
CDR3: CASSLDLLEAFF

V: TRBV5-6
J: TRBJ2-7
D: TRBD1
CDR3: CASSSTDRDSYEQYF

V: TRBV5-1
J: TRBJ2-3
D: .
CDR3: CASSLALAESTDTQYF

V: TRBV30
J: TRBJ1-1
D: TRBD1
CDR3: CAWDRQGPEAFF